These 25 T cell receptor beta chains were sequenced from one sample in a study of blood T cell repertoires in COVID-19. Clones were read by immunoSEQ multiplex PCR, and TCRdb kept only the in-frame ones, dropping some. The table has approximately 130,000 clones, more than 80% seen once. What was sequenced was peripheral blood. These receptors came from a human donor in a cohort sampled during active COVID-19.

The V call is TRBV19, the J call TRBJ2-3; 7 bases line up with TRBD2. Unmatched junction bases numbered 9, after V lost 6 bases and J lost 3 bases. Germline V gives CDR1 LNHDA, CDR2 SQIVND (reference sequence). The CDR3 has 15 amino acids. The CDR3 DNA follows: TGTGCCAGTAGCCTTGGGGGGGAGATGACAGATACGCAGTATTTT. It yields the protein CASSLGGEMTDTQYF.

This rearrangement joins TRBV5-6 to TRBJ2-7; D not certain. V lost 0 bases to trimming and J lost 0 bases, with 7 bases between them. This CDR3 comprises 14 residues. Germline V gene data show CDR1 as SGHDT and CDR2 as YYEEEE. The CDR3 DNA reads TGTGCCAGCAGCTTGGCAGTCAACTCCTACGAGCAGTACTTC. This gives the protein CASSLAVNSYEQYF.

The chain couples TRBV5-1 to TRBJ2-7; D possibly corresponds to TRBD1 (6 bases). The germline gives CDR1 SGHRS, CDR2 YFSETQ. This CDR3 has 16 residues. Trimming left V 1 base short and J 6 bases short, with 20 bases between. The CDR3 loop reads CASSLNDGQGTSEQYF. The CDR3 DNA is TGCGCCAGCAGCTTGAACGACGGGCAGGGGACCTCCGAGCAGTACTTC. Based on the CDR3 plus reference TRBV5-1 and TRBJ2-7, the full variable domain is KAGVTQTPRYLIKTRGQQVTLSCSPISGHRSVSWYQQTPGQGLQFLFEYFSETQRNKGNFPGRFSGRQFSNSRSEMNVSTLELGDSALYLCASSLNDGQGTSEQYFGPGTRLTVT.

J is TRBJ1-1 and V is TRBV7-2; TRBD1 aligns across 7 bases. In germline, CDR1 is SGHTA, CDR2 FQGNSA. After removal of 5 bases from V and 7 bases from J, the junction contained 13 bases not matched to a gene. The CDR3 length is 15 residues. The DNA for the CDR3 is TGTGCCAGCAGCCTGGGGGGACAGAAGGGGTTTGAAGCTTTCTTT. Its translation: CASSLGGQKGFEAFF.

The V and J genes are TRBV2 and TRBJ1-1; D ambiguous. This CDR3 region has 12 residues. Germline V gene lookup returns CDR1 SNHLY and CDR2 FYNNEI. The V end lost 6 bases, the J end lost 11 bases, and 16 bases lay between the germline ends. As DNA, the CDR3 is TGTGCCAGCAGACCGACGGAGGGAGCGGCTTTCTTT. It yields the protein CASRPTEGAAFF.

The chain recombines TRBV6-2 or TRBV6-3 with TRBJ1-2, with 7 bases lining up with TRBD1. The CDR3 spans 13 residues. Germline CDR1 and CDR2: MNHEY and SVGEGT. Trimming took 1 base from V and 5 from J; bases not matched to a gene: 1. CDR3 in DNA: TGTGCCAGCAGTTACTACAGGGGATATGGCTACACCTTC. It codes for CASSYYRGYGYTF.

The chain has TRBV7-2 and TRBJ2-3, with TRBD2 identical over 10 bases. Trimming cost V 1 base and J 4 bases; bases outside gene matches: 5. CDR1 is SGHTA and CDR2 is FQGNSA in the germline V gene. The CDR3 runs to 16 residues. The CDR3 bases are TGTGCCAGCAGCTTAGGGGGGCTAGCGGGGGCAGATACGCAGTATTTT. Protein sequence: CASSLGGLAGADTQYF.

The chain links TRBV10-1 to TRBJ2-1; TRBD2 agrees at 7 bases. Germline V lookup: CDR1 WNHNN, CDR2 SYGVQD (reference sequence). This CDR3 has 15 amino acids. After removal of 2 bases from V and 3 bases from J, the junction contained 4 bases not matched to a gene. This chain's CDR3 is CASSETSGNYNEQFF. CDR3 coding DNA: TGCGCCAGCAGTGAGACGAGCGGGAACTACAATGAGCAGTTCTTC.

The chain has TRBV7-2 and TRBJ2-5; 8 bases are a match to TRBD2. The V segment lost 1 base and the J segment 3 bases; nucleotides outside the gene matches: 10. Germline assignment: CDR1 SGHTA and CDR2 FQGNSA. The CDR3 runs to 17 residues. This CDR3 is CASSLVAGGEGKETQYF. CDR3 in DNA: TGTGCCAGCAGCTTAGTTGCGGGGGGAGAGGGGAAAGAGACCCAGTACTTC.

The V call is TRBV10-3, the J call TRBJ1-3; D is undetermined. The CDR3 spans 12 residues. Trimming stripped 11 bases from V and 7 bases from J, with 15 bases between. Germline loops: CDR1 ENHRY, CDR2 SYGVKD. CDR3 residues: CAARRGSNTIYF. In DNA, the CDR3 is TGTGCCGCGCGACGAGGGTCCAACACCATATATTTT.

This clone appeared a few times. The chain couples TRBV3-1 (or the pseudogene TRBV3-2) to TRBJ2-1, with 10 bases matching TRBD2. Per the germline V gene, CDR1 is LGHDT and CDR2 is YNNKEL (reference sequence). V lost 2 bases, J lost 6 bases, and 4 bases stayed unmatched. The CDR3 has 15 residues. Here the CDR3 DNA reads TGTGCCAGCAGCCAACCCCCTAGCGGGAGCAATGAGCAGTTCTTC. It encodes CASSQPPSGSNEQFF.

Worth noting for this clone: This CDR3 is also generated by other DNA sequences in the sample. V gene TRBV19 combines with J gene TRBJ1-1; D possibly corresponds to TRBD1 (6 bases). Trimming left V 8 bases short and J 5 bases short, with 18 bases between. Germline V gene lookup returns CDR1 LNHDA and CDR2 SQIVND (reference sequence). This CDR3 contains 14 residues. The CDR3 loop is CASSTQGLGTEAFF. The CDR3 nucleotides are TGTGCCAGTTCGACTCAGGGGTTGGGGACTGAAGCTTTCTTT.

The V gene is TRBV5-1, the J gene TRBJ1-2; possibly TRBD1 for D (5 bases). V was clipped by 0 bases and J by 4 bases, with 10 bases between them. The V gene's germline CDR1 is SGHRS and CDR2 YFSETQ. The CDR3 is 14 amino acids. This CDR3 is CASSLVTEAYGYTF. CDR3 in DNA: TGCGCCAGCAGCTTGGTGACAGAGGCCTATGGCTACACCTTC.

This chain uses TRBV7-3 with TRBJ1-1, with D possibly matching TRBD1 (5 bases). The CDR3 is 14 residues long. Germline lookup yields CDR1 SGHTA and CDR2 FQGTGA. Deletions cut 2 bases from V and 5 bases from J, with 12 bases between. CDR3 sequence reads: CASSLAGLGTEAFF. In DNA, the CDR3 is TGTGCCAGCAGCTTAGCAGGGTTGGGGACTGAAGCTTTCTTT.

The rearrangement links TRBV5-1 to TRBJ2-1; TRBD1 might be the D (6 bases). This CDR3 has 15 residues. Germline-derived CDR1 and CDR2 are SGHRS and YFSETQ. Trimming left V 0 bases short and J 2 bases short, with 9 bases between. The CDR3 coding sequence is TGCGCCAGCAGCTTGGTTGGACAGACCTACAATGAGCAGTTCTTC. This codes for CASSLVGQTYNEQFF.

The chain combines TRBV7-2 with TRBJ1-4; the D is unclear. Germline CDR1 SGHTA, CDR2 FQGNSA. The CDR3 has 14 residues. Trimming removed 5 bases from V and 8 bases from J, with 15 bases in between. CDR3 sequence: CASSPPRPWEKLFF. DNA for the CDR3: TGTGCCAGCAGCCCTCCCAGGCCATGGGAAAAACTGTTTTTT.

The CDR3 protein is CASSQWLQWPSETQYF. CDR3 nucleotides: TGCGCCAGCAGTCAATGGCTACAGTGGCCGAGCGAGACCCAGTACTTC. The chain combines TRBV23-1 with TRBJ2-5; no clear D gene. TRBV23-1 is an open reading frame, and its role is uncertain. Trimming removed 1 base at V and 5 bases at J, with 17 bases between. CDR3 length equals 16 residues.

The gene calls are TRBV30 and TRBJ1-2; D gene ambiguous. Germline-derived CDR1 and CDR2 are GTSNPN and SVGIG (reference sequence). This CDR3 is built from 11 residues. This chain's CDR3 is CATSPRGGYTF. CDR3 DNA sequence: TGTGCTACGAGCCCCCGGGGTGGCTACACCTTC.

This clone was observed once. The V gene is TRBV5-1, the J gene TRBJ2-7; TRBD1 aligns across 7 bases. The CDR3 runs to 13 residues. Germline trimming cut 0 bases from V and 6 bases from J; bases unmatched to any gene: 3. The germline CDR1 and CDR2 sequences are SGHRS and YFSETQ. CDR3 nucleotides: TGCGCCAGCAGCTTGGTAGGGGGCTCCGAGCAGTACGTC. The encoded protein is CASSLVGGSEQYV.

The V gene is TRBV19, the J gene TRBJ2-5, with D hard to call. Trimming stripped 6 bases from V and 5 bases from J, with 10 bases between. This CDR3 comprises 12 residues. The V gene's germline CDR1 is LNHDA and CDR2 SQIVND (reference sequence). The CDR3 sequence: CASSSGWETQYF. CDR3 coding DNA: TGTGCCAGTAGCTCCGGGTGGGAGACCCAGTACTTC.

This clone was seen ten or more times. The sample holds other DNA sequences that translate to the same CDR3. This chain joins TRBV6-2 or TRBV6-3 and TRBJ1-2; TRBD1 matches 7 bases. V lost 2 bases and J lost 2; bases outside the gene matches: 2. This CDR3 spans 14 amino acids. Germline V gene data show CDR1 as MNHEY and CDR2 as SVGEGT. The CDR3 reads CASSYGTANYGYTF. The CDR3 DNA follows: TGTGCCAGCAGTTACGGGACAGCAAACTATGGCTACACCTTC.

The chain joins TRBV24-1 to TRBJ1-2; no clear D gene. The germline CDR1 and CDR2 sequences are KGHDR and SFDVKD. The CDR3 is 13 amino acids. The V gene lost 4 bases and the J gene lost 8 bases, with 13 bases spanning the gap. CDR3 DNA: TGTGCCACCAGTGAACGGGGAGGATGGGGCTACACCTTC. This gives the protein CATSERGGWGYTF.

The chain links TRBV7-9 to TRBJ1-3; D is perhaps TRBD1 (5 bases). Germline values: CDR1 SEHNR, CDR2 FQNEAQ (reference sequence). This CDR3 comprises 14 residues. The V and J ends lost 5 bases and 5 bases respectively, with 13 bases between them. Here the CDR3 DNA reads TGTGCCAGCAGCGTAGAAGCAGGGAGAAACACCATATATTTT. It encodes CASSVEAGRNTIYF.

The chain employs TRBV16 and TRBJ1-2, with a tentative D call TRBD1 (6 bases). V shed 2 bases and J shed 4 bases, with 17 bases lying between them. This CDR3 is built from 16 residues. Germline V gene lookup returns CDR1 KGHSY and CDR2 FQNENV. CDR3 residues: CASSQISTTGTYGYTF. The CDR3 DNA follows: TGTGCCAGCAGCCAAATCTCGACCACAGGGACCTATGGCTACACCTTC.

The CDR3 protein is CSASGRGRAGTDTQYF. The CDR3 nucleotides are TGCAGTGCTAGTGGGCGCGGGAGGGCTGGCACAGATACGCAGTATTTT. V and J are TRBV20-1 and TRBJ2-3; TRBD2 matches 9 bases. Germline CDR1 DFQATT, CDR2 SNEGSKA (reference sequence). Unmatched junction bases numbered 8, after V lost 3 bases and J lost 1 base. This CDR3 spans 16 amino acids.